These 14 T cell receptor beta chains share one sample of origin, sequenced in a study of blood T cell repertoires in COVID-19. Sequencing used immunoSEQ multiplex PCR; TCRdb keeps in-frame clones, though not all of them. Of roughly 120,000 clones in the sample, about four fifths are singletons; the top ten hold more than 15%. What was sequenced was peripheral blood. The origin of the receptors is an older woman with acute or convalescent COVID-19.

V and J are TRBV24-1 and TRBJ2-3; TRBD2 agrees at 14 bases. V was pared by 9 bases and J by 1 base, with 5 bases of the junction left unmatched. CDR3 size: 16 residues. CDR1 is KGHDR, CDR2 SFDVKD, per germline. CDR3: CATLGLAGDGTDTQYF. The CDR3 nucleotides read TGTGCCACCCTGGGACTAGCGGGGGACGGCACAGATACGCAGTATTTT.

The chain employs TRBV7-2 and TRBJ2-2, with D perhaps matching TRBD1 (6 bases). Germline CDR1 SGHTA, CDR2 FQGNSA. The CDR3 runs to 13 residues. The germline V and J ends were trimmed by 5 bases and 9 bases, with 13 bases remaining between them. CDR3 bases: TGTGCCAGCAGCGAACAACAGGGCTGGGAGCTGTTTTTT. It encodes CASSEQQGWELFF.

V and J are TRBV2 and TRBJ1-2, with 8 bases that match TRBD1. This CDR3 spans 12 amino acids. The J segment lost 8 bases and the V segment lost 4 bases, leaving 3 bases of the junction unmatched. Germline lookup yields CDR1 SNHLY and CDR2 FYNNEI. The CDR3 spells CASSGTGRGYTF. CDR3 DNA sequence: TGTGCCAGCAGTGGGACAGGGAGGGGCTACACCTTC. Full variable domain (remainder filled in from reference TRBV2 and TRBJ1-2): EPEVTQTPSHQVTQMGQEVILRCVPISNHLYFYWYRQILGQKVEFLVSFYNNEISEKSEIFDDQFSVERPDGSNFTLKIRSTKLEDSAMYFCASSGTGRGYTFGSGTRLTVV.

V usage is TRBV7-3 and J usage is TRBJ1-1; D might be TRBD1 (6 bases). The germline V and J ends were trimmed by 6 bases and 4 bases, with 12 bases remaining between them. CDR1 SGHTA and CDR2 FQGTGA come from the germline V gene. The CDR3 contains 13 residues. CDR3 loop: CASSSQGSTEAFF. CDR3 nucleotide sequence: TGTGCCAGCAGTTCACAGGGCTCCACTGAAGCTTTCTTT.

The V call is TRBV3-1 (or the pseudogene TRBV3-2), the J call TRBJ1-5; maybe TRBD1 (6 bases). V was cut by 4 bases and J by 2 bases, with 6 bases left in between. Germline values: CDR1 LGHDT, CDR2 YNNKEL (reference sequence). CDR3 size: 13 residues. DNA of the CDR3: TGTGCCAGCAGCCGGGGGCGCAATCAGCCCCAGCATTTT. Amino acids: CASSRGRNQPQHF.

The table lists this clone with a count of one. The J gene is TRBJ2-3, the V gene TRBV5-1, with 14 bases lining up with TRBD2. This CDR3 spans 18 amino acids. Germline V lookup: CDR1 SGHRS, CDR2 YFSETQ. Germline trimming cut 0 bases from V and 2 bases from J; bases unmatched to any gene: 5. The CDR3 protein is CASSLGRTSGGSTDTQYF. As DNA, the CDR3 is TGCGCCAGCAGCTTGGGCCGGACTAGCGGGGGGTCCACAGATACGCAGTATTTT.

The chain couples TRBV19 to TRBJ2-3; 9 bases match TRBD1. CDR1 is LNHDA and CDR2 is SQIVND in the germline V gene (reference sequence). This CDR3 contains 14 residues. J gave up 4 bases and V 10 bases, and 9 bases lay outside the gene matches. The CDR3 DNA reads TGTGCCACCCTTCCCGGACAGGGGTCAGATACGCAGTATTTT. As protein: CATLPGQGSDTQYF.

This clone turned up a few times. The chain combines TRBV5-1 with TRBJ2-7; the match to TRBD1 covers 7 bases. CDR1 is SGHRS, CDR2 YFSETQ, per germline. The CDR3 totals 13 residues. Trimming at V came to 6 bases and at J to 6 bases, leaving 9 bases not matched to a gene. CDR3 in DNA: TGCGCCAGCACCGACTCGACAGGGCTCGAGCAGTACTTC. Protein product: CASTDSTGLEQYF.

The chain carries TRBV7-2 and TRBJ2-3; D ambiguous. The ends were cut back, 1 base at V and 5 bases at J, with 7 bases in the middle. The CDR3 extends over 13 amino acids. Looked up from germline, CDR1 is SGHTA and CDR2 is FQGNSA. CDR3 coding DNA: TGTGCCAGCAGCTTAGGCCGACAAGATACGCAGTATTTT. This translates into CASSLGRQDTQYF.

V is TRBV19 and J is TRBJ1-4; perhaps TRBD1 as D (6 bases). Germline lookup yields CDR1 LNHDA and CDR2 SQIVND (reference sequence). V gave up 9 bases and J gave up 3 bases, with 17 bases separating them. This CDR3 is 15 amino acids long. Written as DNA, the CDR3 is TGTGCCAGCTCAAAGGGACCAGGGGCTAATGAAAAACTGTTTTTT. Amino acids: CASSKGPGANEKLFF.

Written as DNA, the CDR3 is TGTGCCAGCTTAAGCCCCCCTCCCTTTGAAGCTTTCTTT. It translates to CASLSPPPFEAFF. The J gene is TRBJ1-1, the V gene TRBV6-5, with D uncertain. The ends were cut back, 8 bases at V and 7 bases at J, with 17 bases in the middle. The CDR3 covers 13 residues. Germline CDR1 and CDR2: MNHEY and SVGAGI.

The chain recombines TRBV23-1 with TRBJ2-1; 7 bases are shared with TRBD1. TRBV23-1 is sorted into the ORF group, with uncertain function. This CDR3 region has 18 residues. V was pared by 2 bases and J by 8 bases, with 18 bases of the junction left unmatched. As DNA, the CDR3 is TGCGCCAGCAGTCAAATTACAGGGGTTACCACTCTAGGCGATGAGCAGTTCTTC. Protein: CASSQITGVTTLGDEQFF.

The count of this clone is one. The chain employs TRBV4-2 and TRBJ2-3; D possibly corresponds to TRBD2 (5 bases). CDR1 and CDR2 from the germline V gene are LGHNA and YNFKEQ. This CDR3 contains 17 residues. V lost 2 bases and J lost 0, with 15 bases in between. CDR3: CASSQPTRASSTDTQYF. CDR3 DNA sequence: TGTGCCAGCAGCCAACCTACTAGAGCCTCTAGCACAGATACGCAGTATTTT.

This clone was found a few times. Other DNA sequences from this sample encode an identical CDR3 as well. CDR3 protein: CASSFGVADTQYF. CDR3 DNA: TGTGCCAGCAGCTTCGGGGTCGCAGATACGCAGTATTTT. V gene TRBV7-3 combines with J gene TRBJ2-3, with a possible D match to TRBD2 (5 bases). V gave up 3 bases and J gave up 4 bases, with 8 bases separating them. In germline, CDR1 is SGHTA, CDR2 FQGTGA. The length of the CDR3 is 13 residues. Filled out from reference TRBV7-3 and TRBJ2-3, the complete variable domain reads GAGVSQTPSNKVTEKGKYVELRCDPISGHTALYWYRQSLGQGPEFLIYFQGTGAADDSGLPNDRFFAVRPEGSVSTLKIQRTERGDSAVYLCASSFGVADTQYFGPGTRLTVL.